This is a list of T cell receptor beta chains from one sample in a study of blood T cell repertoires in COVID-19. Profiled with immunoSEQ multiplex PCR; TCRdb holds only in-frame clones, not every one. Of under 250,000 clones listed, about 82% are singletons. The specimen was peripheral blood. These receptor sequences come from a woman between 55 and 75 years old with active or convalescent COVID-19. Both conserved end residues are part of each CDR3. The D gene is left open where the match is weak.

. TRBJ1-5 TRBV18 CASSPWKGGNQPQHF TGTGCCAGCTCACCATGGAAGGGCGGGAATCAGCCCCAGCATTTT
TRBD1 TRBJ2-5 TRBV28 CASSPRTGGVETQYF TGTGCCAGCAGTCCTCGGACAGGGGGCGTAGAGACCCAGTACTTC
. TRBJ2-5 TRBV12-3/TRBV12-4 CASSRGAGETQYF TGTGCCAGCAGCCGGGGGGCCGGGGAGACCCAGTACTTC
TRBD1 TRBJ2-5 TRBV28 CASSLRTGGAQYF TGTGCCAGCAGTTTAAGGACAGGGGGCGCCCAGTACTTC
. TRBJ1-5 TRBV18 CASSPEGQPQHF TGTGCCAGCTCACCAGAGGGTCAGCCCCAGCATTTT
. TRBJ2-1 TRBV7-9 CASSLELPRQFF TGTGCCAGCAGCTTAGAACTCCCGCGGCAGTTCTTC
. TRBJ1-1 TRBV7-9 CASSLNAGGETEAFF TGTGCCAGCAGCTTAAATGCGGGGGGCGAAACTGAAGCTTTCTTT
. TRBJ2-7 TRBV2 CASSPVILYEQYF TGTGCCAGCAGCCCGGTAATCCTTTACGAGCAGTACTTC
TRBD1 TRBJ2-1 TRBV5-1 CASSLAAGQGLNEQFF TGCGCCAGCAGCTTGGCCGCGGGACAGGGCCTCAATGAGCAGTTCTTC
TRBD1 TRBJ1-1 TRBV10-2 CASSQATGGIKAFF TGCGCCAGCAGTCAGGCAACAGGGGGCATTAAAGCTTTCTTT
. TRBJ2-3 TRBV11-2 CASSLLIRADTQYF TGTGCCAGCAGTCTACTTATACGCGCAGATACGCAGTATTTT
. TRBJ2-1 TRBV6-5 CASSYYPVSSYNEQFF TGTGCCAGCAGTTACTATCCGGTGAGCTCCTACAATGAGCAGTTCTTC
. TRBJ2-2 TRBV6-5 CASRSIPGELFF TGTGCCAGCAGGAGTATCCCCGGGGAGCTGTTTTTT
TRBD1 TRBJ2-2 TRBV7-8 CASRPYRQGVTGELFF TGTGCCAGCAGGCCTTATAGACAGGGCGTGACCGGGGAGCTGTTTTTT